Listed below are T cell receptor beta chains from one sample, sequenced in a study of blood T cell repertoires in COVID-19. Measured with immunoSEQ multiplex PCR; TCRdb has only the in-frame clones, and not every one. Of around 110,000 clones listed, approximately 86% are singletons. Input material: peripheral blood. Every receptor here comes from a man in his forties with acute or convalescent COVID-19. Both conserved end residues are part of each CDR3. The D gene is left open where the match is weak. Size values are once, few and many counts, or a class for expanded clones, and some rows have none.

CDR3aa: CASSEGPGGLYNSPLHF
CDR3nt: TGTGCCAGCAGTGAAGGACCCGGTGGGCTCTATAATTCACCCCTCCACTTT
len: 17
d_gene: NA
abundance: NA
v_gene: TRBV2
j_gene: TRBJ1-6

CDR3aa: CASSEGDREGPLHF
CDR3nt: TGTGCCAGCAGTGAGGGTGACAGGGAAGGTCCCCTCCACTTT
len: 14
d_gene: TRBD1
abundance: NA
v_gene: TRBV25-1
j_gene: TRBJ1-6

CDR3aa: CASSYGSNRVKDGYTF
CDR3nt: TGTGCCAGCAGTTACGGATCAAACAGGGTGAAAGATGGCTACACCTTC
len: 16
d_gene: NA
abundance: NA
v_gene: TRBV6-5
j_gene: TRBJ1-2

CDR3aa: CAISDPTGGSPLHF
CDR3nt: TGTGCCATCAGTGACCCGACGGGGGGGTCACCCCTCCACTTT
len: 14
d_gene: NA
abundance: NA
v_gene: TRBV10-3
j_gene: TRBJ1-6

CDR3aa: CASSVLAGGPGEQFF
CDR3nt: TGTGCCAGCAGCGTACTAGCGGGGGGGCCCGGTGAGCAGTTCTTC
len: 15
d_gene: TRBD2
abundance: NA
v_gene: TRBV7-3
j_gene: TRBJ2-1

CDR3aa: CASSPQGVSYEQYF
CDR3nt: TGCGCCAGCAGCCCACAGGGGGTCTCCTACGAGCAGTACTTC
len: 14
d_gene: TRBD1
abundance: NA
v_gene: TRBV5-1
j_gene: TRBJ2-7

CDR3aa: CASSSTGTKGEKLFF
CDR3nt: TGTGCCAGCAGCTCTACCGGGACAAAAGGTGAAAAACTGTTTTTT
len: 15
d_gene: NA
abundance: NA
v_gene: TRBV6-5
j_gene: TRBJ1-4

CDR3aa: CATAVGATGELFF
CDR3nt: TGTGCCACCGCAGTTGGGGCCACCGGGGAGCTGTTTTTT
len: 13
d_gene: NA
abundance: few
v_gene: TRBV6-6
j_gene: TRBJ2-2

CDR3aa: CASSRTGGSNEKLFF
CDR3nt: TGCGCCAGCAGTCGGACAGGGGGTAGTAATGAAAAACTGTTTTTT
len: 15
d_gene: TRBD1
abundance: NA
v_gene: TRBV4-3
j_gene: TRBJ1-4

CDR3aa: CASSFSGFEKLFF
CDR3nt: TGTGCCAGCAGTTTCTCAGGGTTTGAAAAACTGTTTTTT
len: 13
d_gene: NA
abundance: once
v_gene: TRBV27
j_gene: TRBJ1-4

CDR3aa: CSVEAGNYGYTF
CDR3nt: TGCAGCGTTGAGGCAGGGAACTATGGCTACACCTTC
len: 12
d_gene: NA
abundance: few
v_gene: TRBV29-1
j_gene: TRBJ1-2

CDR3aa: CASSFVSVETQYF
CDR3nt: TGTGCCAGCAGTTTTGTCAGCGTGGAGACCCAGTACTTC
len: 13
d_gene: NA
abundance: NA
v_gene: TRBV12-3/TRBV12-4
j_gene: TRBJ2-5

CDR3aa: CASRDRGYEQYF
CDR3nt: TGTGCCAGCCGGGACAGGGGTTACGAGCAGTACTTC
len: 12
d_gene: TRBD1
abundance: NA
v_gene: TRBV6-5
j_gene: TRBJ2-7

CDR3aa: CASSGLAGPLSGANVLTF
CDR3nt: TGTGCCAGCAGCGGACTAGCGGGCCCCCTCTCTGGGGCCAACGTCCTGACTTTC
len: 18
d_gene: TRBD2
abundance: NA
v_gene: TRBV9
j_gene: TRBJ2-6

CDR3aa: CASSFHPGVGETQYF
CDR3nt: TGTGCCAGCAGCTTTCACCCGGGAGTGGGGGAGACCCAGTACTTC
len: 15
d_gene: NA
abundance: NA
v_gene: TRBV7-7
j_gene: TRBJ2-5

CDR3aa: CASSSPGHNLNTEAFF
CDR3nt: TGTGCCAGTAGCTCGCCGGGACACAATTTGAACACTGAAGCTTTCTTT
len: 16
d_gene: NA
abundance: NA
v_gene: TRBV19
j_gene: TRBJ1-1